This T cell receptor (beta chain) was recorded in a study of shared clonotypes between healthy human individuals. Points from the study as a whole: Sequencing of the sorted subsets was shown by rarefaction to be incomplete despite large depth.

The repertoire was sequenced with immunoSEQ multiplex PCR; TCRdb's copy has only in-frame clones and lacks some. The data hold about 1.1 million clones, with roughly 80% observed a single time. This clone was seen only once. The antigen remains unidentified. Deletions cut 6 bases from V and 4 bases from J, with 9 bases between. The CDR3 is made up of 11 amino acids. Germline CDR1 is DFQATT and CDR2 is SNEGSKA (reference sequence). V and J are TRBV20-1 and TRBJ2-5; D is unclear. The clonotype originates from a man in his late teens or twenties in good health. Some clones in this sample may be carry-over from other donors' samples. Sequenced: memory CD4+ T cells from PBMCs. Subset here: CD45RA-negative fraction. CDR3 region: CSARKTETQYF. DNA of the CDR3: TGCAGTGCCAGAAAGACAGAGACCCAGTACTTC.